This is a list of T cell receptor beta chains from one sample in a study of blood T cell repertoires in COVID-19. Generated by immunoSEQ multiplex PCR, the TCRdb table keeps only in-frame clones and is missing some. The sample gives around 52,000 clones, almost 85% of which show up once; around 8.2% is in the top ten. Sequenced sample: peripheral blood. Every receptor here comes from a woman older than 75 with acute or convalescent COVID-19. The CDR3 runs from the conserved cysteine through the conserved F or W. A D gene is named only where the DNA matches it firmly. A clone size is listed for some rows: how often the clone was seen (once, few, many), or a class if it is expanded.

size,V,D,J,CDR3,DNA
.,TRBV18,.,TRBJ2-3,CASSPSRDTDTQYF,TGTGCCAGCTCACCATCCAGGGACACAGATACGCAGTATTTT
.,TRBV28,.,TRBJ1-2,CASSKGVGYGYTF,TGTGCCAGCTCGAAAGGGGTAGGCTATGGCTACACCTTC
.,TRBV5-1,.,TRBJ2-1,CASSLDTYNEQFF,TGCGCCAGCAGCTTAGACACCTACAATGAGCAGTTCTTC
.,TRBV3-1/TRBV3-2,.,TRBJ1-1,CASSQIGGTEAFF,TGTGCCAGCAGCCAAATCGGGGGCACTGAAGCTTTCTTT
.,TRBV14,.,TRBJ1-1,CASSQGRALSTEAFF,TGTGCCAGCAGCCAAGGGAGGGCCCTCTCCACTGAAGCTTTCTTT
.,TRBV24-1,.,TRBJ2-3,CATSDPRSDTQYF,TGTGCCACCAGTGACCCTAGATCAGATACGCAGTATTTT
.,TRBV12-3/TRBV12-4,.,TRBJ2-7,CASSRGSGYEQYF,TGTGCCAGCTCTCGGGGCAGCGGGTACGAGCAGTACTTC
.,TRBV27,TRBD1,TRBJ1-6,CASSLVKGQGLNSPLHF,TGTGCCAGCAGTTTAGTTAAGGGACAGGGGTTAAATTCACCCCTCCACTTT
.,TRBV19,.,TRBJ1-1,CASSKQGNTEAFF,TGTGCCAGTAGTAAACAGGGTAACACTGAAGCTTTCTTT
.,TRBV6-6,.,TRBJ2-1,CASSPWAGSYNEQFF,TGTGCCAGCAGCCCCTGGGCCGGCTCCTACAATGAGCAGTTCTTC
few,TRBV7-9,TRBD1,TRBJ2-7,CASGQEVYEQYF,TGTGCCTCCGGACAGGAGGTTTACGAGCAGTACTTC
few,TRBV5-1,TRBD1,TRBJ2-1,CASSLATGTGDNEQFF,TGCGCCAGCAGCTTGGCTACCGGGACAGGAGACAATGAGCAGTTCTTC
.,TRBV5-1,.,TRBJ1-1,CASSFLVTGGAEAFF,TGCGCCAGCAGCTTCCTCGTGACAGGAGGCGCTGAAGCTTTCTTT
.,TRBV27,TRBD1,TRBJ2-2,CASSGQPRYTGELFF,TGTGCCAGCTCGGGACAGCCTAGATACACCGGGGAGCTGTTTTTT
.,TRBV18,TRBD1,TRBJ1-4,CASSRGQIGTNEKLFF,TGTGCCAGCTCACGGGGACAGATCGGAACTAATGAAAAACTGTTTTTT
.,TRBV5-1,.,TRBJ2-6,CASSFPGAPGANVLTF,TGCGCCAGCAGCTTCCCCGGAGCCCCTGGGGCCAACGTCCTGACTTTC
once,TRBV19,.,TRBJ2-1,CASSIPPVNEQFF,TGTGCCAGTAGTATCCCCCCCGTCAATGAGCAGTTCTTC
.,TRBV2,.,TRBJ1-4,CASRVYSSTNEKLFF,TGTGCCAGCAGGGTATACAGCTCAACTAATGAAAAACTGTTTTTT
.,TRBV11-3,TRBD2,TRBJ2-7,CASSLTSGGYEQYF,TGTGCCAGCAGCTTAACGAGCGGGGGCTACGAGCAGTACTTC
.,TRBV27,.,TRBJ2-7,CASSSSSTYEQYF,TGTGCCAGCAGTTCTTCCTCTACCTACGAGCAGTACTTC
.,TRBV28,TRBD2,TRBJ2-2,CASRLAGGRTGELFF,TGTGCCAGCCGCTTAGCGGGGGGGCGAACCGGGGAGCTGTTTTTT
.,TRBV6-5,.,TRBJ1-6,CASRAGTLITPLHF,TGTGCCAGCAGGGCCGGGACACTTATCACACCCCTCCACTTT
.,TRBV5-4,.,TRBJ2-5,CASSLAGAQETQYF,TGTGCCAGCAGCTTGGCAGGGGCCCAAGAGACCCAGTACTTC